This T cell receptor (delta chain) is drawn from a study of γδ T cells in repeated Plasmodium falciparum infection. Study at large: Timepoints: baseline, immediately before selected infections, and 21 days after every infection.

Vgamma9/Vdelta2+ and Vdelta2-negative gammadelta T cells were flow-sorted from PBMC for bulk sequencing. The germline gives CDR1 TSWWSYY, CDR2 QGS. The length of the CDR3 is 18 residues. TCRdb used CATT to re-call clones from the multiplex PCR reads. The table records roughly 90,000 delta-chain clones, roughly 1.4% of them present only once. This clone was counted at least ten times. The protein TCRdb lists belongs to a much larger clone and differs from this DNA's translation at residue 16, which points to a read error; the protein shown is made from the DNA. The source is a pool of human donors (malaria-infected and uninfected, not separated). The sequenced sample consisted of gamma-delta T cells from blood. The V gene call reads TRDV1; no J gene was called; the DNA was not compared with TRDD3, the D call given in the table. The CDR3 bases are TGTGCTCTTGGGGAACTGTCCTACTGGGGGACCCCCTATAGTAAACACATCTTT. Translation gives CALGELSYWGTPYSKHIF.